The 20 T cell receptor beta chains given below trace back to one sample, sequenced in a study of blood T cells in healthy people across ages. Using a J-beta primer mix together with a sample-barcoded 5' primer, a second PCR was run for about 6 to 11 cycles. Via MiXCR, TCRdb re-called the 5' RACE reads, giving one row per CDR3 protein. The profile shows 1 million to 1.2 million distinct CDR3 sequences, less than 45% of them singletons. The sequencing input was blood. These receptors all stem from a man aged 18 to 30 in good health.

The CDR3 region is CASSQGPGRYFTEAFF. DNA for the CDR3: TGCGCCAGCAGCCAAGGGCCGGGAAGGTACTTCACTGAAGCTTTCTTT. This sequence joins TRBV4-1 and TRBJ1-1; unclear D gene. Germline CDR1 MGHRA, CDR2 YSYEKL. The CDR3 runs to 16 residues. The V end was cut by 1 base, the J end by 4 bases, with 16 bases between.

The chain has TRBV27 and TRBJ1-5, with 7 nucleotides matching TRBD1. Germline V gene data show CDR1 as MNHEY and CDR2 as SMNVEV (reference sequence). This CDR3 has 13 amino acids. The V gene end was trimmed by 5 bases and the J gene end by 9 bases; junction bases not matched to a gene: 7. CDR3 DNA: TGTGCCAGCAGTCGGACAGGCTCTCGGCCCCAGCATTTT. Translated: CASSRTGSRPQHF.

CDR3 residues: CASSSGQRDTEAFF. The CDR3 DNA is TGTGCCAGCAGTTCCGGCCAGAGGGACACTGAAGCTTTCTTT. This chain connects TRBV4-2 to TRBJ1-1; D call uncertain. Germline V CDR1 and CDR2: LGHNA, YNFKEQ. This CDR3 is 14 amino acids long. V lost 6 bases, J lost 3 bases, and 14 bases lay in between.

This clonotype was recorded a few times. For the CDR3, the DNA is TGTGCCAGCAGCGTAGGGGACGGATTCACAGATACGCAGTATTTT. Its translation is CASSVGDGFTDTQYF. The J gene is TRBJ2-3, the V gene TRBV9; D possibly uses TRBD1 or TRBD2 (5 bases each). The CDR3 runs to 15 residues. The germline CDR1 and CDR2 sequences are SGDLS and YYNGEE. V lost 0 bases and J 2 bases, leaving 10 bases between the germline ends.

V gene TRBV7-2 combines with J gene TRBJ1-3; D not resolved. The CDR3 sequence is 16 residues long. Trimming took off 0 bases at V and 2 bases at J, with 11 bases between the two ends. Germline V CDR1 and CDR2: SGHTA, FQGNSA. CDR3 region: CASSLALFTAGNTIYF. CDR3 nucleotides: TGTGCCAGCAGCTTAGCGTTGTTCACTGCTGGAAACACCATATATTTT.

This sequence joins TRBV6-6 and TRBJ1-2; D not resolved. The CDR3 spans 15 residues. V lost 6 bases and J 2 bases, leaving 16 bases between the germline ends. Germline lookup yields CDR1 MNHNY and CDR2 SVGAGI (reference sequence). The CDR3 region has the DNA TGTGCCAGCAGACCTCCTGAAGGCTCCAACTATGGCTACACCTTC. Amino acids: CASRPPEGSNYGYTF.

This chain links TRBV6-2 or TRBV6-3 with TRBJ1-2, with a tentative D call TRBD1 (5 bases). Trimming took 7 bases from V and 6 from J, leaving 12 bases between them. The V gene's germline CDR1 is MNHEY and CDR2 SVGEGT. This CDR3 has 12 residues. The CDR3 DNA reads as TGTGCCAGCAACTCAGGGTTCGATGGCTACACCTTC. Residues: CASNSGFDGYTF.

The rearrangement joins TRBV29-1 to TRBJ2-5; the match to TRBD1 covers 11 bases. Judging by the DNA end, TRBJ2-7 fits better; the J call may be wrong. The CDR3 contains 12 residues. Germline CDR1 reads SQVTM; CDR2 reads ANQGSEA. CDR3 amino acids: CSVGDRGDEQYF. Here the CDR3 DNA reads TGCAGCGTTGGGGACAGGGGGGACGAGCAGTACTTC.

This clonotype was recorded at least ten times. This rearrangement joins TRBV29-1 to TRBJ1-5; D might be TRBD1 (6 bases). This CDR3 comprises 13 residues. CDR1 is SQVTM and CDR2 is ANQGSEA in the germline V gene. V lost 7 bases and J 3 bases, leaving 13 bases between the germline ends. CDR3 coding DNA: TGCAGCGCTCGACAGGATCACAATCAGCCCCAGCATTTT. This encodes CSARQDHNQPQHF.

In its sample, this clonotype was seen a few times. The rearrangement uses TRBV20-1 and TRBJ2-2; D is possibly TRBD1 (5 bases). Per the germline V gene, CDR1 is DFQATT and CDR2 is SNEGSKA (reference sequence). This CDR3 spans 13 amino acids. Trimming cost V 4 bases and J 6 bases, with 12 bases left between them. Here the CDR3 reads CSATGNFAGELFF. CDR3 in DNA: TGCAGTGCTACAGGGAATTTTGCCGGGGAGCTGTTTTTT.

The rearrangement uses TRBV19 and TRBJ1-2; D unresolved. The CDR3 totals 14 residues. Germline V gene sequence: CDR1 LNHDA, CDR2 SQIVND (reference sequence). Trimming cost V 3 bases and J 2 bases, with 10 bases left between them. In DNA, the CDR3 is TGTGCCAGTAGTATTGCGGGAACCAACTATGGCTACACCTTC. Encoded protein: CASSIAGTNYGYTF.

As for this clonotype: With a much larger clone just one base away, this may be a read error. This chain joins TRBV7-8 and TRBJ2-3; no firm D call. CDR1 and CDR2 from the germline V gene are SGHVS and FQNEAQ. The CDR3 runs to 12 residues. In DNA, the CDR3 is TGTGCCAGCAGCCAACCCACAGATACGCGGTATTTT. The encoded protein is CASSQPTDTRYF.

Turning to this clonotype: The CDR3 carries no conserved terminal phenylalanine or tryptophan, so it likely arises from a read error. The DNA is omitted, as the CDR3 cannot be located on it reliably, and the CDR3 follows TCRdb's listing. The CDR3: CASRPASGVWGYTFGS. The chain employs TRBV6-5 and TRBJ2-1; the table gives TRBD1 as D, unverified against the DNA. Germline lookup yields CDR1 MNHEY and CDR2 SVGAGI. A total of 16 residues make up the CDR3, ends included.

J is TRBJ2-3 and V is TRBV3-1; perhaps TRBD1 as D (6 bases). Trimming pared 0 bases from V and 2 bases from J, leaving 12 bases between. Germline V gene lookup returns CDR1 LGHDT and CDR2 YNNKEL (reference sequence). This CDR3 comprises 16 residues. CDR3 DNA sequence: TGTGCCAGCAGCCAAGATCCGACAGGACACACAGATACGCAGTATTTT. As protein: CASSQDPTGHTDTQYF.

The chain carries TRBV6-2 or TRBV6-3 and TRBJ2-1, with D possibly called TRBD1 or TRBD2 (5 bases each). TRBJ2-7 matches the DNA end more closely, so the J call is doubtful. CDR1 and CDR2 from the germline V gene are MNHEY and SVGEGT. The CDR3 is 14 residues long. CDR3 in DNA: TGTGCCAGCAATCGGGGCAGCTCCTACAATGAGCAGTACTTC. It is translated as CASNRGSSYNEQYF.

The chain's CDR3 is CASSPGGTGGESSYNEQFF. For the CDR3, the DNA is TGCGCCAGCAGCCCAGGTGGGACAGGGGGAGAGAGCTCCTACAATGAGCAGTTCTTC. The rearrangement uses TRBV4-1 and TRBJ2-1, with 11 bases identical to TRBD1. The CDR3 has 19 residues. Germline lookup yields CDR1 MGHRA and CDR2 YSYEKL. V lost 4 bases, J lost 0 bases, and 11 bases stayed unmatched.

This clonotype has a handful of counts. This chain joins TRBV27 and TRBJ2-3; D possibly corresponds to TRBD2 (5 bases). Germline assignment: CDR1 MNHEY and CDR2 SMNVEV (reference sequence). Trimming cost V 7 bases and J 4 bases, with 12 bases left between them. There are 13 residues in the CDR3. The CDR3 reads CASKLGGPDTQYF. DNA for the CDR3: TGTGCCAGCAAGCTCGGCGGGCCAGATACGCAGTATTTT.

The chain joins TRBV11-2 to TRBJ2-5; D is possibly TRBD1 (5 bases). Germline CDR1 and CDR2: SGHAT and FQNNGV. Trimming removed 5 bases from V and 11 bases from J, with 27 bases in between. The CDR3 has 16 residues. The CDR3 DNA sequence: TGTGCCAGCAGCCCTGGATTAGGGGCGCGCCTCCTGGAGCAGTACTTC. Protein sequence: CASSPGLGARLLEQYF.

J is TRBJ1-1 and V is TRBV7-2; unclear D gene. The CDR3 runs 13 residues. With 7 bases removed from V and 1 base from J, the gap between germline ends came to 10 bases. Germline V lookup: CDR1 SGHTA, CDR2 FQGNSA. Written as DNA, the CDR3 is TGTGCCAGCACCTATACAAGGAACACTGAAGCTTTCTTT. Its translation is CASTYTRNTEAFF.

In regard to this clonotype: A much larger clone lies a single base off, so this may be a read error. The V and J genes are TRBV12-3 or TRBV12-4 and TRBJ2-1; the match to TRBD2 covers 9 bases. The last part of the DNA fits TRBJ2-7 better; the J call may be wrong. CDR3 length: 14 residues. This chain's CDR3 is CASLLAGNYNEQYF. For the CDR3, the DNA is TGTGCCAGTCTCCTAGCGGGGAACTACAATGAGCAGTACTTC.